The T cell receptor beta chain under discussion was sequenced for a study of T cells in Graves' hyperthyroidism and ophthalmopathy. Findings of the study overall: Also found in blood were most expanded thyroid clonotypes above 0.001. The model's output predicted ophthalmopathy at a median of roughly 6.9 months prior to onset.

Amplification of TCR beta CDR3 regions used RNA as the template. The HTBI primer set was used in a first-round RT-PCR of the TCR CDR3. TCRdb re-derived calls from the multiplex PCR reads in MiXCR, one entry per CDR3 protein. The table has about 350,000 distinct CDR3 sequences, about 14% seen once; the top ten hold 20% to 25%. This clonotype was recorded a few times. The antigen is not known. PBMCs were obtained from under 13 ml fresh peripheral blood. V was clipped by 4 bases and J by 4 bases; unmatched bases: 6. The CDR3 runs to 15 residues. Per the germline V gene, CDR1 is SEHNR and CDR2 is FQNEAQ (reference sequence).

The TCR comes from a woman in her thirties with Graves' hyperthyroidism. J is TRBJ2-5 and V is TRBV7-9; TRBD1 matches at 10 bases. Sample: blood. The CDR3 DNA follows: TGTGCCAGCAGCTCTTACCGGGACAGGGGAGAGACCCAGTACTTC. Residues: CASSSYRDRGETQYF.